This T cell receptor (beta chain) came from a study of T and B cells in COVID-19 patients. Study at large: Comorbidities linked to unfavorable COVID-19 outcome were present in about 90% of the roughly 20 active-infection patients. General study findings and limits: Patients with COVID-19 reportedly showed strongly skewed T cell receptor beta variable and joining gene usage. No sequencing was yet done of CD4+, regulatory or CD8+ subsets, or of SARS-CoV-2-responsive or tetramer+ sorted cells.

The CDR3 consists of 14 residues. CDR1 is DFQATT and CDR2 is SNEGSKA in the germline V gene (reference sequence). Trimming took off 4 bases at V and 0 bases at J, with 10 bases between the two ends. Multiplex PCR with BIOMED2 TRB-A/B primer pools amplified TRB rearrangements. TCRdb redid the calling of the multiplex PCR reads with MiXCR, one entry per CDR3 protein. The table records about 9,400 distinct CDR3 sequences, about 32% of them present only once. Note on this clonotype: The antigen is not known.

TRB was amplified from around 230-520 ng of blood genomic DNA. This sequence joins TRBV20-1 and TRBJ2-1; D is possibly TRBD1 (6 bases). This receptor was identified in a human donor who had recovered from COVID-19. The sample was blood. This CDR3 is CSAKDRFSYNEQFF. CDR3 DNA: TGCAGTGCTAAGGACAGATTCTCCTACAATGAGCAGTTCTTC.